A selection of T cell receptor beta chains follows, all from one sample in a study of shared clonotypes between healthy human individuals. Produced via immunoSEQ multiplex PCR; TCRdb's table is partial and in-frame only. This table has just over 2,000,000 clones, 85% to 95% appearing once. The source material was naive CD4+ T cells sorted from blood. The receptors derive from a man younger than 35 in good health. CDR3s include the opening cysteine and the closing phenylalanine or tryptophan. A D gene is named only where the DNA matches it firmly. Part of the rows lack a size; the others show once, few, many or a class for expanded clones.

>TRBV7-9|TRBD2|TRBJ2-5|.
CASSHPLAGGQETQYF
TGTGCCAGCAGCCATCCCCTAGCGGGGGGGCAAGAGACCCAGTACTTC
>TRBV19|.|TRBJ1-5|.
CASSIQISNQPQHF
TGTGCCAGTAGTATTCAGATTAGCAATCAGCCCCAGCATTTT
>TRBV7-9|.|TRBJ2-2|.
CASSPGTYTGELFF
TGTGCCAGCAGCCCGGGGACCTACACCGGGGAGCTGTTTTTT
>TRBV11-3|.|TRBJ2-1|.
CASSPGLSVYNEQFF
TGTGCCAGCAGCCCAGGCCTCTCGGTCTACAATGAGCAGTTCTTC
>TRBV7-8|.|TRBJ1-5|.
CASSPRQKNGHQPQHF
TGTGCCAGCAGCCCCCGACAGAAAAACGGGCATCAGCCCCAGCATTTT
>TRBV30|.|TRBJ1-2|.
CAWSSHRDGYTF
TGTGCCTGGAGCTCCCACCGTGATGGCTACACCTTC
>TRBV6-6|TRBD1|TRBJ1-2|.
CASSSGTGPTNYGYTF
TGTGCCAGCAGTAGTGGGACAGGCCCTACTAACTATGGCTACACCTTC
>TRBV28|.|TRBJ1-1|.
CASIRGGTEAFF
TGTGCCAGCATCCGTGGTGGAACTGAAGCTTTCTTT
>TRBV11-2|.|TRBJ2-4|.
CASSLGWIQNIQYF
TGTGCCAGCAGCTTAGGGTGGATACAAAACATTCAGTACTTC
>TRBV5-5|.|TRBJ1-3|.
CASSVGGSSGNTIYF
TGTGCCAGCAGCGTTGGGGGTTCCTCTGGAAACACCATATATTTT
>TRBV5-1|.|TRBJ2-1|.
CASSSEANEQFF
TGCGCCAGCAGCTCCGAGGCCAATGAGCAGTTCTTC
>TRBV10-3|.|TRBJ1-6|.
CAISEEGTHNSPLHF
TGTGCCATCAGTGAGGAGGGAACCCATAATTCACCCCTCCACTTT
>TRBV30|.|TRBJ2-3|once
CAWSVPSTDTQYF
TGTGCCTGGAGTGTACCCAGCACAGATACGCAGTATTTT
>TRBV30|.|TRBJ1-2|.
CAWSVVRNYGYTF
TGTGCCTGGAGTGTAGTCAGAAACTATGGCTACACCTTC
>TRBV7-9|TRBD1|TRBJ1-1|.
CASSKGQGSPEAFF
TGTGCCAGCAGCAAAGGACAGGGAAGCCCTGAAGCTTTCTTT
>TRBV18|.|TRBJ1-2|.
CASSPANGDYGYTF
TGTGCCAGCTCACCAGCAAATGGCGACTATGGCTACACCTTC
>TRBV5-4|.|TRBJ2-3|.
CASRGAGNADTQYF
TGTGCCAGCAGAGGGGCGGGAAACGCAGATACGCAGTATTTT
>TRBV28|.|TRBJ1-2|.
CASSFVFGSYGYTF
TGTGCCAGCAGTTTCGTGTTTGGGTCCTATGGCTACACCTTC
>TRBV11-3|.|TRBJ2-2|.
CASSLSGTNTGELFF
TGTGCCAGCAGCTTGTCCGGGACAAACACCGGGGAGCTGTTTTTT
>TRBV2|.|TRBJ2-3|.
CASIPTEGQYRYF
TGTGCCAGCATTCCTACGGAGGGACAGTACAGGTATTTT
>TRBV6-6|.|TRBJ1-5|once
CASSYGGAGQPQHF
TGTGCCAGCAGTTACGGGGGCGCAGGGCAGCCCCAGCATTTT
>TRBV28|.|TRBJ2-4|.
CASSPRGGENIQYF
TGTGCCAGCAGTCCTCGAGGTGGTGAAAACATTCAGTACTTC
>TRBV5-4|TRBD1|TRBJ1-1|.
CASSLEGGGTEAFF
TGTGCCAGCAGCTTGGAAGGGGGCGGCACTGAAGCTTTCTTT
>TRBV5-6|.|TRBJ2-3|.
CASSLVDRSTDTQYF
TGTGCCAGCAGCTTGGTAGACAGAAGCACAGATACGCAGTATTTT
>TRBV11-3|.|TRBJ2-1|.
CASSFAGGGEQFF
TGTGCCAGCAGCTTTGCCGGAGGCGGTGAGCAGTTCTTC
>TRBV28|TRBD1|TRBJ1-1|.
CASSTGGTEAFF
TGTGCCAGCAGTACAGGGGGCACTGAAGCTTTCTTT
>TRBV5-6|.|TRBJ2-5|once
CASSFGVQAGTQYF
TGTGCCAGCAGCTTCGGCGTTCAAGCGGGGACCCAGTACTTC
>TRBV2|.|TRBJ1-6|.
CASGGESPLHF
TGTGCCAGCGGAGGGGAATCACCCCTCCACTTT
>TRBV27|TRBD1|TRBJ1-4|.
CASSLSRGQGGEKLFF
TGTGCCAGCAGTTTATCGAGGGGACAGGGCGGCGAAAAACTGTTTTTT